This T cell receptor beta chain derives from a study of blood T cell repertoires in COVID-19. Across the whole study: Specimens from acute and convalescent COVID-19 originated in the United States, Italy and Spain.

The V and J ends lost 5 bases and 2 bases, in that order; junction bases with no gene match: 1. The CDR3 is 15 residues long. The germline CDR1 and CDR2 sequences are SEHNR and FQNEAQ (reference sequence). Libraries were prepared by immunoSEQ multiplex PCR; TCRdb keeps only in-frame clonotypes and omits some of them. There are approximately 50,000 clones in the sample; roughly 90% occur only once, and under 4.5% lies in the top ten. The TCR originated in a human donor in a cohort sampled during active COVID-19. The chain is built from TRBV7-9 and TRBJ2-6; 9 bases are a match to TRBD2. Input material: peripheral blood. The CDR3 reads CASSGTSTGANVLTF. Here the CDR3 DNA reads TGTGCCAGCAGCGGGACTAGCACTGGGGCCAACGTCCTGACTTTC.